These 18 T cell receptor beta chains originate from one sample sequenced in a study of cytomegalovirus exposure and HLA in healthy donors. Use of 60 Vbeta and 13 Jbeta primers characterized the PCR. The repertoire was sequenced with immunoSEQ multiplex PCR; TCRdb's copy has only in-frame clones and lacks some. The sample yields 150,000 to 200,000 clones, around 80% seen once. The sequencing sample was made of PBMCs. All receptors derive from a woman younger than 45 in good health and CMV-seropositive.

The V gene is TRBV28, the J gene TRBJ1-5; D gene ambiguous. The CDR3 contains 12 residues. The germline CDR1 and CDR2 sequences are MDHEN and SYDVKM. Trimming removed 7 bases from V and 11 bases from J, with 15 bases in between. CDR3 sequence reads: CASTSTNRAQHF. CDR3 coding DNA: TGTGCCAGCACTAGCACAAATCGAGCCCAGCATTTT.

As DNA, the CDR3 is TGTGCCAGCAGCCGCTCTGGGGCCAACGTCCTGACTTTC. This encodes CASSRSGANVLTF. The chain joins TRBV27 to TRBJ2-6; D gene ambiguous. The length of the CDR3 is 13 residues. Germline lookup yields CDR1 MNHEY and CDR2 SMNVEV (reference sequence). Trimming removed 6 bases at V and 0 bases at J, with 3 bases between.

CDR3 coding DNA: TGTGCCAGCAGTCCCCTCTTAGCGGGAATGGAATACGAGCAGTACTTC. This translates into CASSPLLAGMEYEQYF. The J gene is TRBJ2-7, the V gene TRBV28; 8 nucleotides line up with TRBD2. CDR3 size: 16 residues. The germline V gene has CDR1 MDHEN and CDR2 SYDVKM. With V trimmed by 5 bases and J by 4 bases, 13 bases remained unmatched.

This clone was seen a handful of times. The rearrangement links TRBV27 to TRBJ1-1, with 10 bases lining up with TRBD1. CDR3 size: 15 residues. The junction had 9 bases not matched to a gene; V was cut back by 6 bases and J by 5 bases. The germline gives CDR1 MNHEY, CDR2 SMNVEV (reference sequence). The CDR3 protein is CASSLTGGAFTEAFF. CDR3 DNA: TGTGCCAGCAGCCTGACAGGGGGCGCCTTTACTGAAGCTTTCTTT.

This chain uses TRBV10-1 with TRBJ1-2; 9 positions agree with TRBD1. CDR3 length: 16 amino acids. J was trimmed by 5 bases and V by 8 bases; bases with no gene match: 15. The germline gives CDR1 WNHNN, CDR2 SYGVQD (reference sequence). The CDR3 spells CASSRDREGNSYGYTF. CDR3 nucleotides: TGCGCCAGCTCCCGGGACAGGGAAGGAAACTCGTATGGCTACACCTTC.

This clone was detected only once. The chain recombines TRBV10-1 with TRBJ1-1; no definite D call. V lost 6 bases and J 1 base, leaving 9 bases between the germline ends. The CDR3 has 13 amino acids. CDR1 is WNHNN and CDR2 is SYGVQD in the germline V gene (reference sequence). This CDR3 is CASRLSPNTEAFF. CDR3 DNA sequence: TGCGCCAGCAGGTTGAGTCCGAACACTGAAGCTTTCTTT.

The chain is built from TRBV2 and TRBJ2-1, with D possibly TRBD2 on 6 matching bases. This CDR3 contains 15 residues. Germline CDR1 reads SNHLY; CDR2 reads FYNNEI. The V and J ends lost 1 base and 3 bases respectively, with 10 bases between them. CDR3: CASSEGRDFYNEQFF. CDR3 bases: TGTGCCAGCAGTGAAGGAAGGGACTTCTACAATGAGCAGTTCTTC.

The rearrangement joins TRBV2 to TRBJ2-1; maybe TRBD2 (5 bases). The CDR3 length is 15 residues. The germline CDR1 and CDR2 sequences are SNHLY and FYNNEI. Trimming stripped 5 bases from V and 0 bases from J, with 11 bases between. The CDR3 loop is CASSFEGISYNEQFF. In DNA form, the CDR3 reads TGTGCCAGCAGTTTCGAGGGTATCTCCTACAATGAGCAGTTCTTC. Complete variable domain (other parts from reference TRBV2 and TRBJ2-1): EPEVTQTPSHQVTQMGQEVILRCVPISNHLYFYWYRQILGQKVEFLVSFYNNEISEKSEIFDDQFSVERPDGSNFTLKIRSTKLEDSAMYFCASSFEGISYNEQFFGPGTRLTVL.

In its sample, this clone was seen a few times. The rearrangement joins TRBV7-2 to TRBJ2-5, with 7 bases that match TRBD1. This CDR3 contains 14 residues. The germline gives CDR1 SGHTA, CDR2 FQGNSA. J lost 5 bases, V lost 4 bases, and 7 bases had no gene match. The CDR3 region is CASSSRTGPETQYF. The CDR3 coding sequence is TGTGCCAGCAGCTCGAGGACAGGACCCGAGACCCAGTACTTC. Full variable domain (missing parts from reference TRBV7-2 and TRBJ2-5): GAGVSQSPSNKVTEKGKDVELRCDPISGHTALYWYRQSLGQGLEFLIYFQGNSAPDKSGLPSDRFSAERTGGSVSTLTIQRTQQEDSAVYLCASSSRTGPETQYFGPGTRLLVL.

This clone has only one observation. V and J are TRBV19 and TRBJ1-1, with TRBD1 matching over 8 bases. Germline V gene lookup returns CDR1 LNHDA and CDR2 SQIVND (reference sequence). This CDR3 is built from 15 residues. Trimming took 4 bases from V and 4 from J; bases not matched to a gene: 8. The CDR3 nucleotides are TGTGCCAGTAGTAGTTGGACAGGGCTGAGCACTGAAGCTTTCTTT. Protein: CASSSWTGLSTEAFF.

This sequence joins TRBV30 and TRBJ1-4; D unclear. Germline assignment: CDR1 GTSNPN and CDR2 SVGIG (reference sequence). Trimming pared 4 bases from V and 4 bases from J, leaving 7 bases between. CDR3 length: 12 residues. The CDR3 here is CAWKVVNEKLFF. CDR3 sequence (DNA): TGTGCCTGGAAAGTAGTTAATGAAAAACTGTTTTTT.

The V call is TRBV9, the J call TRBJ2-7; 8 nucleotides agree with TRBD1. CDR1 and CDR2 (germline): SGDLS, YYNGEE. V lost 0 bases to trimming and J lost 6 bases; unmatched junction nucleotides: 5. This CDR3 is 14 amino acids long. The CDR3 sequence: CASSVAPGGREQYF. CDR3 sequence (DNA): TGTGCCAGCAGCGTAGCGCCAGGGGGCCGCGAGCAGTACTTC.

The chain has TRBV11-3 and TRBJ2-7; TRBD1 might be the D (6 bases). Germline values: CDR1 SGHNT, CDR2 YENEEA. V shed 4 bases and J shed 2 bases, with 18 bases lying between them. This CDR3 has 16 amino acids. CDR3 DNA: TGTGCCAGCAGCTCAGGGGCTGGGACCGTACCCTACGAGCAGTACTTC. It is translated as CASSSGAGTVPYEQYF.

V usage is TRBV30 and J usage is TRBJ1-2; TRBD1 matches 8 bases. Germline CDR1 reads GTSNPN; CDR2 reads SVGIG (reference sequence). Germline trimming cut 3 bases from V and 6 bases from J; bases unmatched to any gene: 12. This CDR3 contains 15 residues. CDR3 sequence: CAWSLSSRGPDGYTF. In DNA form, the CDR3 reads TGTGCCTGGAGCCTATCTAGCAGGGGGCCAGATGGCTACACCTTC.

This chain joins TRBV29-1 and TRBJ2-5; TRBD2 matches 8 bases. The V and J ends lost 4 bases and 2 bases, in that order; junction bases with no gene match: 3. Germline-derived CDR1 and CDR2 are SQVTM and ANQGSEA. The CDR3 totals 13 residues. The CDR3 nucleotides are TGCAGCGTTGGGACTAGCAGACAAGAGACCCAGTACTTC. Translating it yields CSVGTSRQETQYF.

As to this clone: At one end the junction does not follow the germline gene, possibly because of a read error. The CDR3 loop reads CAWNAGFNQSQHF. For the CDR3, the DNA is TGTGCCTGGAACGCAGGGTTCAATCAGTCCCAGCATTTT. This chain links TRBV30 with TRBJ1-5; TRBD1 might be the D (5 bases). The germline CDR1 and CDR2 sequences are GTSNPN and SVGIG (reference sequence). This CDR3 is 13 amino acids long.

This chain connects TRBV30 to TRBJ2-7; 10 nucleotides line up with TRBD1. The CDR3 runs 14 residues. The V and J ends lost 2 bases and 5 bases, in that order; junction bases with no gene match: 6. From germline, CDR1 is GTSNPN and CDR2 SVGIG (reference sequence). CDR3 sequence reads: CAWSKGQGVDEQYF. The CDR3 nucleotides are TGTGCCTGGAGTAAAGGACAGGGGGTCGACGAGCAGTACTTC. The whole variable domain, filled in from reference TRBV30 and TRBJ2-7, reads SQTIHQWPATLVQPVGSPLSLECTVEGTSNPNLYWYRQAAGRGLQLLFYSVGIGQISSEVPQNLSASRPQDRQFILSSKKLLLSDSGFYLCAWSKGQGVDEQYFGPGTRLTVT.

The J gene is TRBJ2-3, the V gene TRBV11-2; 7 bases agree with TRBD2. V was pared by 1 base and J by 2 bases, with 9 bases of the junction left unmatched. The CDR3 loop spans 17 amino acids. Germline CDR1 reads SGHAT; CDR2 reads FQNNGV. CDR3: CASSLVPSGVNTDTQYF. The CDR3 region has the DNA TGTGCCAGCAGCTTAGTCCCTAGCGGAGTGAACACAGATACGCAGTATTTT.